This T cell receptor beta chain emerged from a study of read filtering for tumor transcriptome and immune sequencing. CDR3 length: 15 amino acids. V dropped 4 bases and J dropped 6; count of bases not matched to a gene: 5. Germline-derived CDR1 and CDR2 are MNHEY and SVGAGI. This library used roughly 400 ng RNA and molecular barcoded adaptors spanning alpha/delta and beta/gamma chains. One entry per CDR3 protein results from TCRdb running MiXCR on the reads. The repertoire holds under 60,000 distinct CDR3 sequences, with around 20% as singletons. Study results and caveats: Even smaller IR-seq throughput identified most shared clonotypes.

This clonotype appeared many times. The antigen is undetermined. The clonotype comes from a donor aged 40 or over with multiple myeloma. Sequences were obtained from a population of CD138-negative cells sorted from bone marrow. The chain recombines TRBV6-5 with TRBJ2-2, with TRBD1 identical over 10 bases. The CDR3 DNA is TGTGCCAGCAGTTCCCTGGGGACAGGGGCCGGGGAGCTGTTTTTT. Amino acid sequence: CASSSLGTGAGELFF.